The 16 T cell receptor beta chains below come from one sample, sequenced in a study of blood T cell repertoires in COVID-19. Profiled with immunoSEQ multiplex PCR; TCRdb holds only in-frame clones, not every one. The sample contains tens of thousands of clones, approximately 78% of which appear only once. Sequenced material: peripheral blood. These receptors all come from a human donor in a cohort sampled during active COVID-19.

The V gene is TRBV6-1, the J gene TRBJ1-1; 12 nucleotides agree with TRBD1. Germline V CDR1 and CDR2: MNHNS, SASEGT. The CDR3 is made up of 16 amino acids. Trimming took 3 bases from V and 4 from J; bases not matched to a gene: 6. CDR3 region: CASSDPPGQGATEAFF. As DNA, the CDR3 is TGTGCCAGCAGTGACCCTCCGGGACAGGGGGCCACTGAAGCTTTCTTT.

The rearrangement joins TRBV19 to TRBJ1-1, with TRBD1 identical over 10 bases. This CDR3 region has 18 residues. Looked up from germline, CDR1 is LNHDA and CDR2 is SQIVND (reference sequence). Trimming removed 8 bases from V and 1 base from J; junction bases left unmatched: 16. CDR3 sequence (DNA): TGTGCCAGTGGGAGGAGATGGACAGGGGGAAGGGGGAACACTGAAGCTTTCTTT. This encodes CASGRRWTGGRGNTEAFF.

The chain links TRBV5-4 to TRBJ1-2; D is perhaps TRBD1 (6 bases). V lost 6 bases and J lost 3, with 15 bases in between. CDR1 is SGHNT and CDR2 is YYREEE in the germline V gene (reference sequence). The CDR3 consists of 14 residues. The CDR3 loop is CASNPTGSYYGYTF. The CDR3, as DNA: TGTGCCAGCAACCCGACAGGCAGTTACTATGGCTACACCTTC.

The V call is TRBV5-4, the J call TRBJ2-3, with no clear D. V gave up 6 bases and J gave up 4 bases, with 12 bases separating them. Germline values: CDR1 SGHNT, CDR2 YYREEE (reference sequence). CDR3 length equals 13 residues. Written as DNA, the CDR3 is TGTGCCAGCACTGTTAGTACCGCAGATACGCAGTATTTT. This encodes CASTVSTADTQYF. Full variable domain (rest looked up from reference TRBV5-4 and TRBJ2-3): ETGVTQSPTHLIKTRGQQVTLRCSSQSGHNTVSWYQQALGQGPQFIFQYYREEENGRGNFPPRFSGLQFPNYSSELNVNALELDDSALYLCASTVSTADTQYFGPGTRLTVL.

The rearrangement joins TRBV30 to TRBJ1-1; 8 bases fit TRBD1. Germline V gene lookup returns CDR1 GTSNPN and CDR2 SVGIG (reference sequence). The CDR3 runs 14 residues. Trimming removed 3 bases from V and 0 bases from J; junction bases left unmatched: 3. This chain's CDR3 is CAWSPGGLNTEAFF. In DNA form, the CDR3 reads TGTGCCTGGAGCCCAGGGGGCCTGAACACTGAAGCTTTCTTT.

This chain uses TRBV29-1 with TRBJ2-7; TRBD1 aligns across 8 bases. V shed 2 bases and J 3 bases; nucleotides not matched to a gene: 3. Germline CDR1 and CDR2: SQVTM and ANQGSEA. This CDR3 region has 13 residues. Here the CDR3 reads CSVESTGGYEQYF. The CDR3 DNA reads TGCAGCGTTGAATCCACAGGGGGCTACGAGCAGTACTTC.

This chain connects TRBV6-5 to TRBJ1-5; perhaps TRBD1 as D (6 bases). V dropped 2 bases and J dropped 2 bases, with 10 bases sitting between them. CDR1 and CDR2 from the germline V gene are MNHEY and SVGAGI. This CDR3 has 15 residues. The chain's CDR3 is CASSYGRGGNQPQHF. The CDR3 region has the DNA TGTGCCAGCAGTTACGGCAGGGGCGGCAATCAGCCCCAGCATTTT.

The V and J genes are TRBV5-6 and TRBJ2-7; D ambiguous. Trimming removed 6 bases at V and 3 bases at J, with 13 bases between. The CDR3 extends over 13 amino acids. From germline, CDR1 is SGHDT and CDR2 YYEEEE. CDR3 nucleotides: TGTGCCAGCATCCGAAATCCGGGCTACGAGCAGTACTTC. Encoded protein: CASIRNPGYEQYF.

The chain joins TRBV6-5 to TRBJ1-6; 8 positions agree with TRBD1. Germline CDR1 reads MNHEY; CDR2 reads SVGAGI. V dropped 6 bases and J dropped 3; count of bases not matched to a gene: 1. This CDR3 is built from 14 residues. The DNA for the CDR3 is TGTGCCAGCAGGGGACAGGTCTATAATTCACCCCTCCACTTT. Amino acid sequence: CASRGQVYNSPLHF.

CDR3 nucleotides: TGTGCCAGCAGCTACCTAGGACTAGCGGGGGGCACAGATACGCAGTATTTT. Translating gives CASSYLGLAGGTDTQYF. The chain combines TRBV7-8 with TRBJ2-3; 13 bases agree with TRBD2. The V gene end was trimmed by 4 bases and the J gene end by 1 base; junction bases not matched to a gene: 5. Per germline, CDR1 SGHVS and CDR2 FQNEAQ. This CDR3 is 17 amino acids long.

This clone was seen just once. The V call is TRBV6-5, the J call TRBJ1-1; the match to TRBD1 covers 9 bases. CDR1 is MNHEY and CDR2 is SVGAGI in the germline V gene. V lost 5 bases and J lost 4; bases outside the gene matches: 8. The CDR3 spans 15 residues. This CDR3 is CASSTADRGSTEAFF. Written as DNA, the CDR3 is TGTGCCAGCAGTACTGCGGACAGGGGTAGCACTGAAGCTTTCTTT.

This rearrangement joins TRBV3-1 (or the pseudogene TRBV3-2) to TRBJ1-1; 9 bases fit TRBD1. This CDR3 has 18 amino acids. CDR1 and CDR2 from the germline V gene are LGHDT and YNNKEL (reference sequence). V lost 1 base, J lost 4 bases, and 13 bases stayed unmatched. CDR3 in DNA: TGTGCCAGCAGCCAAGCCCCGGGGACAGGGCTTGAGAGCACTGAAGCTTTCTTT. Translating gives CASSQAPGTGLESTEAFF.

V usage is TRBV4-1 and J usage is TRBJ1-3; 9 bases match TRBD1. CDR1 is MGHRA, CDR2 YSYEKL, per germline. Trimming cost V 3 bases and J 6 bases; bases outside gene matches: 9. The CDR3 has 16 residues. Written as DNA, the CDR3 is TGCGCCAGCAGCCATCCGCCCGGGACAGGGCAAAACACCATATATTTT. Protein product: CASSHPPGTGQNTIYF.

A word on this clone: The sample carries other DNA sequences with the same CDR3. This rearrangement joins TRBV7-2 to TRBJ2-7; D might be TRBD1 (7 bases). The CDR3 runs to 15 residues. Germline loops: CDR1 SGHTA, CDR2 FQGNSA. Trimming pared 5 bases from V and 2 bases from J, leaving 16 bases between. The CDR3 here is CASSPGSGGTYEQYF. DNA of the CDR3: TGTGCCAGCAGCCCCGGTTCAGGGGGGACCTACGAGCAGTACTTC. Looking up the rest from reference TRBV7-2 and TRBJ2-7 gives the full variable domain: GAGVSQSPSNKVTEKGKDVELRCDPISGHTALYWYRQSLGQGLEFLIYFQGNSAPDKSGLPSDRFSAERTGGSVSTLTIQRTQQEDSAVYLCASSPGSGGTYEQYFGPGTRLTVT.

The chain carries TRBV27 and TRBJ2-7; D may be TRBD2 (5 bases). This CDR3 has 15 residues. The germline V and J ends were trimmed by 7 bases and 2 bases, with 18 bases remaining between them. CDR1 is MNHEY and CDR2 is SMNVEV in the germline V gene (reference sequence). CDR3 in amino acids: CASIPECRGTYEQYF. The CDR3 DNA is TGTGCCAGCATCCCCGAGTGTCGGGGAACCTACGAGCAGTACTTC.

The chain uses TRBV11-3 and TRBJ2-5, with 9 bases identical to TRBD1. CDR3 size: 16 residues. V shed 2 bases, J shed 3 bases, and the junction held 7 bases outside the gene matches. Germline loops: CDR1 SGHNT, CDR2 YENEEA. CDR3 in DNA: TGTGCCAGCAGCTTATTTTTTGGGACAGGGAAAGAGACCCAGTACTTC. Protein sequence: CASSLFFGTGKETQYF.